This TCR beta chain derives from a study of blood T cell repertoires in COVID-19. Study summary: Collection of acute and convalescent COVID-19 samples took place in the United States, Italy and Spain.

The table came from immunoSEQ multiplex PCR; TCRdb's copy has only in-frame clones and leaves some out. The table lists approximately 70,000 clones, roughly 90% of them singletons, with over 2.5% in the top ten. There are 14 residues in the CDR3. With 1 base removed from V and 3 bases from J, the gap between germline ends came to 10 bases. Germline CDR1 SGHNT, CDR2 YENEEA. Sequencing was carried out using peripheral blood. This receptor was identified in a human donor in a cohort sampled during active COVID-19. The J gene is TRBJ2-7, the V gene TRBV11-3; no reliable D call. DNA of the CDR3: TGTGCCAGCAGCTTAGGTCCACAGTTCTACGAGCAGTACTTC. Translating it yields CASSLGPQFYEQYF. The full variable domain, its missing parts supplied by reference TRBV11-3 and TRBJ2-7, is EAGVVQSPRYKIIEKKQPVAFWCNPISGHNTLYWYLQNLGQGPELLIRYENEEAVDDSQLPKDRFSAERLKGVDSTLKIQPAELGDSAVYLCASSLGPQFYEQYFGPGTRLTVT.